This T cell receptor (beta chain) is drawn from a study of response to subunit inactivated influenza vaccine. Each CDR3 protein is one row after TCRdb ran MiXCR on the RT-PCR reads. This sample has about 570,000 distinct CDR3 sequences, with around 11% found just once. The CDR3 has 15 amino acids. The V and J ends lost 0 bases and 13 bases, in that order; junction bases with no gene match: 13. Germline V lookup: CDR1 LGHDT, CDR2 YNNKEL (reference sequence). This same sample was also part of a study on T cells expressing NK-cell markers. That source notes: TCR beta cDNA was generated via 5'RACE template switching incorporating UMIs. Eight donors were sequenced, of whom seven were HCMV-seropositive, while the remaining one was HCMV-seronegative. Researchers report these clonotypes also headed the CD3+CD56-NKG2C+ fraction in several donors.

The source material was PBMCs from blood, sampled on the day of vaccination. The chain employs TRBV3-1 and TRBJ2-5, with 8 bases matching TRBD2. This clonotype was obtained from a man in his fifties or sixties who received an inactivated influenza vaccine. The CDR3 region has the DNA TGTGCCAGCAGCCAAGAGATAGCGGGACCCCTGACTGGGTACTTC. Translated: CASSQEIAGPLTGYF.